This TCR beta chain was found in a study of regulatory T cells in long-lasting Graves disease. Study results and limitations: More public clonotypes were shared by persistent patients (about 2,700) than by new patients (roughly 1,000).

This CDR3 is built from 13 residues. The V gene's germline CDR1 is MRHNA and CDR2 SNTAGT. Trimming pared 5 bases from V and 7 bases from J, leaving 15 bases between. Sample time point: persistent/refractory GD, antithyroid drugs over 5 years with positive TRAb. From PBMCs, RNA was extracted and then used to make the TCR library. In this cohort, patients came from an endocrinology department located in Xi'an, China. As collected, the peripheral blood samples measured 7 to 9.5 milliliters each and went into EDTA tubes. Remarks on this clonotype: Its antigen remains unidentified.

Arm-PCR of CDR3 regions with iRepertoire HTBI primers generated TCR beta libraries. From the multiplex PCR reads, TCRdb called clonotypes with MiXCR, one entry per CDR3 protein. The sample includes 450,000 or so distinct CDR3 sequences, 20% of them seen just once. Sequences were derived from peripheral blood mononuclear cells (PBMCs), sampled when the disease was refractory, from a patient treated with antithyroid drugs. This chain uses TRBV6-4 with TRBJ2-7; D is uncertain. This clonotype originated in a female donor with Graves disease. The CDR3 nucleotides read TGTGCCAGCAGTTCCCTGACAAGGTGGGAGCAGTACTTC. The encoded protein is CASSSLTRWEQYF.